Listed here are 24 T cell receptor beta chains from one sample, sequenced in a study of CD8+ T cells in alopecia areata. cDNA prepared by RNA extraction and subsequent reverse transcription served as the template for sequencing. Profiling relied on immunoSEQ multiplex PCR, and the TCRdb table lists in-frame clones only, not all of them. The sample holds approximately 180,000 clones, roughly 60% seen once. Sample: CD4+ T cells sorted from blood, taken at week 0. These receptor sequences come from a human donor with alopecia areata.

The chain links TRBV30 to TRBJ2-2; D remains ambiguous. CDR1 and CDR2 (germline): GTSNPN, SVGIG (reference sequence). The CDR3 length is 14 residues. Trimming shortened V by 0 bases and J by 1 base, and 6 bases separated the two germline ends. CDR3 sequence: CAWSVLQNTGELFF. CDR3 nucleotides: TGTGCCTGGAGTGTATTACAGAACACCGGGGAGCTGTTTTTT.

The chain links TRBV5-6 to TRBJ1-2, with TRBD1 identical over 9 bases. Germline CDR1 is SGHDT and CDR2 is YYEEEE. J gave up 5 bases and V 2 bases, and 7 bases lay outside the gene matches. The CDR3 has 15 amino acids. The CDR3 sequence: CASSFTGTGYYGYTF. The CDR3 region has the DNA TGTGCCAGCAGCTTTACCGGGACAGGGTATTATGGCTACACCTTC.

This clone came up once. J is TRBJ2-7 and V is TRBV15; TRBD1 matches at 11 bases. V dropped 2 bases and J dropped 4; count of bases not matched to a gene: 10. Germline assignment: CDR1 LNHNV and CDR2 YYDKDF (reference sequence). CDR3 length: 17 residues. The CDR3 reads CATSRSPPGQGDYEQYF. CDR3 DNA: TGTGCCACCAGCAGATCACCTCCGGGACAGGGGGATTACGAGCAGTACTTC.

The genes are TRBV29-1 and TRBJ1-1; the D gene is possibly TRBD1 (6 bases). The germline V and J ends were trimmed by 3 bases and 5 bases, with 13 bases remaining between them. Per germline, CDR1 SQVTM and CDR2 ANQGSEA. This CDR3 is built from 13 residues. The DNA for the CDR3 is TGCAGCGTTGATTTGGGGGCCGGTACTGAAGCTTTCTTT. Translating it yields CSVDLGAGTEAFF. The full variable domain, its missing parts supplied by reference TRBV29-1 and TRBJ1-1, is SAVISQKPSRDICQRGTSLTIQCQVDSQVTMMFWYRQQPGQSLTLIATANQGSEATYESGFVIDKFPISRPNLTFSTLTVSNMSPEDSSIYLCSVDLGAGTEAFFGQGTRLTVV.

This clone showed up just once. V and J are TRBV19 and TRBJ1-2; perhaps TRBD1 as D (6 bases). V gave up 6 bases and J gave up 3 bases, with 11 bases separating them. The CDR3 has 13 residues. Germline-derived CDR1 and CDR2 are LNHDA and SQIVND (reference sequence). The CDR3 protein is CASSTGTYYGYTF. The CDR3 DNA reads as TGTGCCAGTAGCACAGGGACCTACTATGGCTACACCTTC.

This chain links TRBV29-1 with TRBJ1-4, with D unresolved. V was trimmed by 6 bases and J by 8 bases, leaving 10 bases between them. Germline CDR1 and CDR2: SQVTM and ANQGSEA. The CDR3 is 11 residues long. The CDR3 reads CSVGRGEKLFF. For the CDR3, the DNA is TGCAGCGTCGGACGTGGGGAAAAACTGTTTTTT.

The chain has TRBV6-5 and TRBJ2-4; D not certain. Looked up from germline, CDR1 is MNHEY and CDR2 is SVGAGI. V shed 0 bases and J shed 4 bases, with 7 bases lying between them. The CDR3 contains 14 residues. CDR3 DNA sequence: TGTGCCAGCAGTTACTCGGCCACTAAAAACATTCAGTACTTC. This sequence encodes CASSYSATKNIQYF.

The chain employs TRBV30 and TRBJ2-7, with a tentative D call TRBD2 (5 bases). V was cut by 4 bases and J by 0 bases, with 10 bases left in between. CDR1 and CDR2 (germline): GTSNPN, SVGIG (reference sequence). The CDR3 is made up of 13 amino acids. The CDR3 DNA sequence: TGTGCCTGGACAGAGGGCAGCTCCTACGAGCAGTACTTC. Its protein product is CAWTEGSSYEQYF.

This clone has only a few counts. The CDR3 loop is CASSSGTGNTEAFF. The CDR3 DNA is TGTGCCAGCAGTTCCGGGACAGGGAACACTGAAGCTTTCTTT. This chain links TRBV6-6 with TRBJ1-1; TRBD1 matches 8 bases. Looked up from germline, CDR1 is MNHNY and CDR2 is SVGAGI (reference sequence). V dropped 4 bases and J dropped 1; count of bases not matched to a gene: 2. CDR3 length: 14 residues.

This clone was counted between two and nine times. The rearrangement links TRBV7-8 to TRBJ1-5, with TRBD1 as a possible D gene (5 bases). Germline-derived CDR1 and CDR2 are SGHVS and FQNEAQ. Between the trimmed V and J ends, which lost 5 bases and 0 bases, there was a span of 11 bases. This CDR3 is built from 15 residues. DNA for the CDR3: TGTGCCAGCAGCGGGACCGGGGGTAGCAATCAGCCCCAGCATTTT. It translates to CASSGTGGSNQPQHF.

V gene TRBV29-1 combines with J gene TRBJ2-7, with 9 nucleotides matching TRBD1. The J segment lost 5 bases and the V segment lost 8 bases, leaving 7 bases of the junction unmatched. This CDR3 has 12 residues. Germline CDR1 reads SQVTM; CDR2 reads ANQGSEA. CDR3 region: CSTGGGMNEQYF. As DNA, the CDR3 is TGCAGCACAGGGGGCGGGATGAACGAGCAGTACTTC.

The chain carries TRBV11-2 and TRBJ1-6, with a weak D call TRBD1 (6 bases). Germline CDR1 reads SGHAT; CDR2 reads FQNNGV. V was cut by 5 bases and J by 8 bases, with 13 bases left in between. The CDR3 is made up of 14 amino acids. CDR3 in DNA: TGTGCCAGCAGCCCACAGGGTACGGATTCACCCCTCCACTTT. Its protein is CASSPQGTDSPLHF.

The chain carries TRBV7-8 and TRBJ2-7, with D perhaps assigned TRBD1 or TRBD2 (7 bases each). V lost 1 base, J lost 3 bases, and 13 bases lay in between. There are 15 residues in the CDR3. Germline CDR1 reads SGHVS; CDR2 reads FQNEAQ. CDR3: CASSLEAGQNYEQYF. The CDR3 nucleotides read TGTGCCAGCAGCTTAGAAGCGGGACAGAACTACGAGCAGTACTTC.

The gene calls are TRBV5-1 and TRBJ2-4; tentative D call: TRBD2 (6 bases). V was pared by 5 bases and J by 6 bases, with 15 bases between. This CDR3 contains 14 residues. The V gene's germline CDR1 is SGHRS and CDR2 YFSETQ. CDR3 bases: TGCGCCAGCAGGCCCGGGACTTCAGTAAACATTCAGTACTTC. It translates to CASRPGTSVNIQYF.

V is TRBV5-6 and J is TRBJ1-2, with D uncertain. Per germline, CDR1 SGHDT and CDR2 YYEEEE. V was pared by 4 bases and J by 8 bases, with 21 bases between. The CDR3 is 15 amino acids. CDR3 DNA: TGTGCCAGCAGCCCCCTCGGTTCCCCTGGCGGGGGCTACACCTTC. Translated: CASSPLGSPGGGYTF. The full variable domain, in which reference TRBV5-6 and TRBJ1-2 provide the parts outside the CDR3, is DAGVTQSPTHLIKTRGQQVTLRCSPKSGHDTVSWYQQALGQGPQFIFQYYEEEERQRGNFPDRFSGHQFPNYSSELNVNALLLGDSALYLCASSPLGSPGGGYTFGSGTRLTVV.

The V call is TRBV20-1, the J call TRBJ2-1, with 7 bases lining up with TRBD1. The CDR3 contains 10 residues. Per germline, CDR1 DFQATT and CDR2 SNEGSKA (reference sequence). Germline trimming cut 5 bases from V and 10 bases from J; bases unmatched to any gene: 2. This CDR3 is CSASDREQFF. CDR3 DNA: TGCAGTGCTTCGGACAGGGAGCAGTTCTTC.

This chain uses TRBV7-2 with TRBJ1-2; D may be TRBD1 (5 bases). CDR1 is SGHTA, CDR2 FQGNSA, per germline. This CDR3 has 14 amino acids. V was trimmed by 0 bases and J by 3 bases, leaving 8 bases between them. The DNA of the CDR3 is TGTGCCAGCAGCTTAGCGCAGGGTGACTATGGCTACACCTTC. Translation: CASSLAQGDYGYTF.

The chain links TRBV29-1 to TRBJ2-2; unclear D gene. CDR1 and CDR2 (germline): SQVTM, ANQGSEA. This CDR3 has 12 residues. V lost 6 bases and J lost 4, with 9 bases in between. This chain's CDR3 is CSVMTLTGELFF. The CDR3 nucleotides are TGCAGCGTGATGACACTCACCGGGGAGCTGTTTTTT.

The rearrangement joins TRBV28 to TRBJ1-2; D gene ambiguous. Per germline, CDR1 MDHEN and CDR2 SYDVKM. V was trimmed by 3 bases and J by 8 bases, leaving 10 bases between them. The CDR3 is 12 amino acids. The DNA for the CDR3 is TGTGCCAGCAGTTTTGGTGGTTGGGGCTACACCTTC. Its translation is CASSFGGWGYTF.

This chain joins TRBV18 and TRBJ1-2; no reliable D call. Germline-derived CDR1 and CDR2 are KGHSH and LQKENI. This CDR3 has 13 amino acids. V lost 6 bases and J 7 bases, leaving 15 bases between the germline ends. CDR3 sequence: CASSSDPLGGYTF. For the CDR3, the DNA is TGTGCCAGCTCTTCAGACCCGCTTGGTGGCTACACCTTC.

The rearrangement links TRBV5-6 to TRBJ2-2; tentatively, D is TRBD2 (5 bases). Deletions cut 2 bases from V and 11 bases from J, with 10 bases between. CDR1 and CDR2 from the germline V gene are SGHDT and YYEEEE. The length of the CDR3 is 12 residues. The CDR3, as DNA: TGTGCCAGCAGCTTAAGCGGTGGAGAGCTGTTTTTT. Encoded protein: CASSLSGGELFF. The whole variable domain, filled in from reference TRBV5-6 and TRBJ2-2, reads DAGVTQSPTHLIKTRGQQVTLRCSPKSGHDTVSWYQQALGQGPQFIFQYYEEEERQRGNFPDRFSGHQFPNYSSELNVNALLLGDSALYLCASSLSGGELFFGEGSRLTVL.

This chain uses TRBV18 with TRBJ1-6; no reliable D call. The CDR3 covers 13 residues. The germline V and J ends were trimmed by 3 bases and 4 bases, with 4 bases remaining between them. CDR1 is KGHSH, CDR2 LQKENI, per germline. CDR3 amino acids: CASSPDYNSPLHF. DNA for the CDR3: TGTGCCAGCTCACCCGATTATAATTCACCCCTCCACTTT.

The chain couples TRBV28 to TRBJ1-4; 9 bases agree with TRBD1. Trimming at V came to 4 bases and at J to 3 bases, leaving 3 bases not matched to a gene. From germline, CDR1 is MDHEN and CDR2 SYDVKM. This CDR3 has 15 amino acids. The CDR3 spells CASSSTGGANEKLFF. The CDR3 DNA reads TGTGCCAGCAGTTCGACAGGGGGAGCTAATGAAAAACTGTTTTTT.

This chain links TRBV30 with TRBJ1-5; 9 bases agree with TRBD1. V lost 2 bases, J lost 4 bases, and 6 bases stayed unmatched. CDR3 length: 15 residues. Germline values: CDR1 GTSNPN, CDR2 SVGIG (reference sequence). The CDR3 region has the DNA TGTGCCTGGAGTCCGGGACAGGGTAATAATCAGCCCCAGCATTTT. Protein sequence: CAWSPGQGNNQPQHF.